This T cell receptor (beta chain) was identified during a study of cytomegalovirus exposure and HLA in healthy donors. V trimming: 5 bases; J trimming: 4 bases; junction bases outside the gene matches: 8. CDR1 and CDR2 (germline): LNHNV, YYDKDF (reference sequence). This CDR3 has 15 residues. Study-level results: Indistinguishability led to the exclusion of some V segments, TRBV6-2 and TRBV6-3 included.

This clone showed up just a few times. Its antigen is still unknown. Primers for the PCR totalled 60 Vbeta and 13 Jbeta. The table came from immunoSEQ multiplex PCR; TCRdb's copy has only in-frame clones and leaves some out. The sample contains fewer than 90,000 clones, around 74% of which appear only once. The sequencing sample was made of PBMCs. The clonotype comes from a young man in good health and CMV-seropositive. V usage is TRBV15 and J usage is TRBJ2-3; 8 bases line up with TRBD1. CDR3 amino acids: CATSSGGDRADTQYF. The CDR3 coding sequence is TGTGCCACCAGCTCAGGGGGCGATAGGGCAGATACGCAGTATTTT.